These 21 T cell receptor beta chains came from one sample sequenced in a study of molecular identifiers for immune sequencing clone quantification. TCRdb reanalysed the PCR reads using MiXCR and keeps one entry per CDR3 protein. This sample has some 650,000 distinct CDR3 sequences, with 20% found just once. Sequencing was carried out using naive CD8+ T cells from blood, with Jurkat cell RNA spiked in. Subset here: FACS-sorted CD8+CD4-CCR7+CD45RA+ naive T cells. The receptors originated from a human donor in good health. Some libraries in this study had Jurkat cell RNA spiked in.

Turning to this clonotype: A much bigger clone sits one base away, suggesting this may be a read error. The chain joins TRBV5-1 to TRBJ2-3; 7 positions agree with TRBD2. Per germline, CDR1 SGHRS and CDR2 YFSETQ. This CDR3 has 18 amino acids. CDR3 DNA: TGCGCCGGCAGCTTGGGGTTGGTTGCGGGGGATACAACAGATACGCAGTATTTT. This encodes CAGSLGLVAGDTTDTQYF.

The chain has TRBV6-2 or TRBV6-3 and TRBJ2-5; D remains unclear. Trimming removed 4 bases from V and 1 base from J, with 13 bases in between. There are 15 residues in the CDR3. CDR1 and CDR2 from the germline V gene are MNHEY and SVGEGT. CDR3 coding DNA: TGTGCCAGCAGTTCCCCATTTCGCCGCCAAGAGACCCAGTACTTC. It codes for CASSSPFRRQETQYF.

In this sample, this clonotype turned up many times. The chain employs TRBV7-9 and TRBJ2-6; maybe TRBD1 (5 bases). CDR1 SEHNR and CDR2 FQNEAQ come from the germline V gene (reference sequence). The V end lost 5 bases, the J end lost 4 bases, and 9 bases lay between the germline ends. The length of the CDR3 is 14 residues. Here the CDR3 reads CASSPREGANVLTF. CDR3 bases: TGTGCCAGCAGCCCCAGGGAAGGGGCCAACGTCCTGACTTTC.

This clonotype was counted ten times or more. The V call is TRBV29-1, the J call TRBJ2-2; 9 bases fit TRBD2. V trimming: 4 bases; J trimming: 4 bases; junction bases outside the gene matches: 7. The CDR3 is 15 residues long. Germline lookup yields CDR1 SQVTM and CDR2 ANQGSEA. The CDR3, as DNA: TGCAGCGTTGTTTTTAGCGGGAGTATCACCGGGGAGCTGTTTTTT. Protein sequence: CSVVFSGSITGELFF.

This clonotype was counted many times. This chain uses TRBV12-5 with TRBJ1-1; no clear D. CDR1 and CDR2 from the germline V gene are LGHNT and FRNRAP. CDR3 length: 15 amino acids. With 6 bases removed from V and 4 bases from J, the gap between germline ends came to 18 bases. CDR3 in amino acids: CASGFTPVLSTEAFF. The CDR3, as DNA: TGTGCTAGTGGCTTTACGCCGGTTCTCAGCACTGAAGCTTTCTTT.

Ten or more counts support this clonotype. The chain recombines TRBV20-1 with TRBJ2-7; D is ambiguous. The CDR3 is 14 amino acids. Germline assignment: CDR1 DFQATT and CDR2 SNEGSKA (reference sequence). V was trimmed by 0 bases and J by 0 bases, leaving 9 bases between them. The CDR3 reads CSARDLARSYEQYF. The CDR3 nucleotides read TGCAGTGCTAGAGACCTCGCCCGCTCCTACGAGCAGTACTTC.

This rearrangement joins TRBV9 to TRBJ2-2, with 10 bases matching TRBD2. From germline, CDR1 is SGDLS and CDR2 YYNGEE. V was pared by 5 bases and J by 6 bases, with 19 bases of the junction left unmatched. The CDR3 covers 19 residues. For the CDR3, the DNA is TGTGCCAGCAGAGCCAACAGGGGAAGCGGACTAGCGGAGTCCGGGGAGCTGTTTTTT. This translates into CASRANRGSGLAESGELFF.

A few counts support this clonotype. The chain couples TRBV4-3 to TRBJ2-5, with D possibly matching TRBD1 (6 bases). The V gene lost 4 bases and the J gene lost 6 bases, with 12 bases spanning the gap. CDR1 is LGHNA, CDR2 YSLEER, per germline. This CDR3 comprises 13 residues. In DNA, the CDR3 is TGCGCCAGCAGCCCAGGGGTTACAAAGACCCAGTACTTC. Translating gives CASSPGVTKTQYF.

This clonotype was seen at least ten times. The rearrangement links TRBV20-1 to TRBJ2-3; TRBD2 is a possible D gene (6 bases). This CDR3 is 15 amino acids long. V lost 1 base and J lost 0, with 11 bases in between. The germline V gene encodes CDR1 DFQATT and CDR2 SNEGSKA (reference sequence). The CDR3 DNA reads TGCAGTGCTAGAGTATCACTAGCTAGCACAGATACGCAGTATTTT. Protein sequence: CSARVSLASTDTQYF.

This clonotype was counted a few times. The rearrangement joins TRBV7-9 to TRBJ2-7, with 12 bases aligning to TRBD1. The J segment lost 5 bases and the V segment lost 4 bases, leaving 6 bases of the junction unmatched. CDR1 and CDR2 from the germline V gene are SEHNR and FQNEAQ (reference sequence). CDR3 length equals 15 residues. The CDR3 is CASSSGTGGLNEQYF. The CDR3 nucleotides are TGTGCCAGCAGCTCAGGGACAGGGGGCCTGAACGAGCAGTACTTC.

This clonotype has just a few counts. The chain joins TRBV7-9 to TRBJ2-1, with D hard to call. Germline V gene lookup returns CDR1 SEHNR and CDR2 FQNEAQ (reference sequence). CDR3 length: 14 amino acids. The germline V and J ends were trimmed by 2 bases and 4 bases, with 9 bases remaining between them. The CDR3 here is CASSLTTLYNEQFF. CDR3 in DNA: TGTGCCAGCAGCTTAACGACCCTTTACAATGAGCAGTTCTTC.

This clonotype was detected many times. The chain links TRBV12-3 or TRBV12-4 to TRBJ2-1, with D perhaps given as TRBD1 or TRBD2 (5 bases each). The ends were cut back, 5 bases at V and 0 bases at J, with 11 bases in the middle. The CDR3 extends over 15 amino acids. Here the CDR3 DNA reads TGTGCCAGCAGTACACGGGACGTCTCCTACAATGAGCAGTTCTTC. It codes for CASSTRDVSYNEQFF.

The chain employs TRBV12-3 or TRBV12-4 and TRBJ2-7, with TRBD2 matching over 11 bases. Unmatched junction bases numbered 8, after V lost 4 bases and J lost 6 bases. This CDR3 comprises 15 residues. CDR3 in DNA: TGTGCCAGCAGTTCCCTAGCGGGGGGTCCGCTCGAGCAGTACTTC. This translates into CASSSLAGGPLEQYF.

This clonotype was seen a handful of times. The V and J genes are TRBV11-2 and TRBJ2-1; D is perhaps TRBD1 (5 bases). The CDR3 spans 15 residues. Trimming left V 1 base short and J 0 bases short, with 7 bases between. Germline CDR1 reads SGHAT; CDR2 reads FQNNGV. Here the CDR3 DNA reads TGTGCCAGCAGCTTAGGACAGTACTCCTACAATGAGCAGTTCTTC. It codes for CASSLGQYSYNEQFF.

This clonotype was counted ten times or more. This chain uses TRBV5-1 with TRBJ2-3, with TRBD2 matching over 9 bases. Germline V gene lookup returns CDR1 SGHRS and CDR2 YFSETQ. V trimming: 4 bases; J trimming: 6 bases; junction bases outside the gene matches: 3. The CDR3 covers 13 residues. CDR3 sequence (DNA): TGCGCCAGCAGCCTGAGCGGGGGGGATACGCAGTATTTT. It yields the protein CASSLSGGDTQYF.

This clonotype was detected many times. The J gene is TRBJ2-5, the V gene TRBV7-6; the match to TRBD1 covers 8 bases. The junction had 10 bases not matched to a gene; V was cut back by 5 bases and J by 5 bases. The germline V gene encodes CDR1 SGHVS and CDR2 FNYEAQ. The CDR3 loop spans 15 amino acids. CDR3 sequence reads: CASSPGGRLVETQYF. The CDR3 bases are TGTGCCAGCAGCCCAGGGGGCCGGCTTGTCGAGACCCAGTACTTC.

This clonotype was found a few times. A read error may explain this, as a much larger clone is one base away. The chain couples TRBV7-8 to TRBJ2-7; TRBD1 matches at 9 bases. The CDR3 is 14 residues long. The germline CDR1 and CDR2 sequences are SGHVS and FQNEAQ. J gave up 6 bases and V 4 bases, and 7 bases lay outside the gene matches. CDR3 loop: CASSSWDRAREQYF. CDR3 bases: TGTGCCAGCAGCTCGTGGGACAGGGCCCGCGAGCAGTACTTC. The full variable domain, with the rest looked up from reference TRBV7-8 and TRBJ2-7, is GAGVSQSPRYKVAKRGQDVALRCDPISGHVSLFWYQQALGQGPEFLTYFQNEAQLDKSGLPSDRFFAERPEGSVSTLKIQRTQQEDSAVYLCASSSWDRAREQYFGPGTRLTVT.

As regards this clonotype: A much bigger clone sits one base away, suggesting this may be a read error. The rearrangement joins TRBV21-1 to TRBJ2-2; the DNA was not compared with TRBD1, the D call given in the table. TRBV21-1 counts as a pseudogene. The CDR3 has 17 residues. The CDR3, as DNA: TGTGCCGGCAGCAAAACGGGCAGGGAGAAATTCACCGGGGAGCTGTTTTTT. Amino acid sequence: CAGSKTGREKFTGELFF.

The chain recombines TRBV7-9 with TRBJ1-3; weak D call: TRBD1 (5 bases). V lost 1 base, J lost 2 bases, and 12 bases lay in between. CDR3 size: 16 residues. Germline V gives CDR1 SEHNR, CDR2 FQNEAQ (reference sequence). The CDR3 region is CASSLETGVAGNTIYF. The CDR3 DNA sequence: TGTGCCAGCAGCTTAGAGACGGGGGTAGCTGGAAACACCATATATTTT.

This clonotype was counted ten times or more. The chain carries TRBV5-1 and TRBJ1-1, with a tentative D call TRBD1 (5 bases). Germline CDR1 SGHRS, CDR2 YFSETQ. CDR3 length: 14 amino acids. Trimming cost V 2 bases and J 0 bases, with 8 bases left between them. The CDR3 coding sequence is TGCGCCAGCAGCTTTGGGACCCTGAACACTGAAGCTTTCTTT. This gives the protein CASSFGTLNTEAFF.

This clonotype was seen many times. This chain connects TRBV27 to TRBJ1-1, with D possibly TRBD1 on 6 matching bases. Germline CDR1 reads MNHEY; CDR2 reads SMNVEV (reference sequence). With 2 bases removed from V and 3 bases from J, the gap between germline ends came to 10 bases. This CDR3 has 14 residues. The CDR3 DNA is TGTGCCAGCAGTTTACAGGGGCATGACACTGAAGCTTTCTTT. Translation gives CASSLQGHDTEAFF.